The 28 T cell receptor beta chains below come from one sample, sequenced in a study of T cell repertoires in cytomegalovirus infection. Antigens for these TCRs are unknown. MiXCR was run by TCRdb on the reads, yielding one entry per CDR3 protein. This table holds fewer than 1,000,000 distinct CDR3 sequences, roughly 30% found once. The sample here was cultured CD8+ T cells from PBMCs, taken from culture after CMV antigen stimulation. Receptor source: a human donor in good health (CMV status not recorded). Some clones in this sample may be carry-over from other donors' samples.

The chain combines TRBV29-1 with TRBJ1-1; the D gene is possibly TRBD1 (6 bases). V dropped 7 bases and J dropped 5 bases, with 17 bases sitting between them. Germline CDR1 reads SQVTM; CDR2 reads ANQGSEA. CDR3 size: 13 residues. The CDR3 region is CSAARGGLTEAFF. The CDR3 DNA reads as TGCAGCGCCGCACGGGGGGGCCTAACTGAAGCTTTCTTT.

The CDR3 region is CATRASYGYTF. As DNA, the CDR3 is TGTGCCACCCGAGCTTCCTATGGCTACACCTTC. This chain uses TRBV27 with TRBJ1-2; D gene unclear. V lost 10 bases and J lost 4, with 10 bases in between. CDR3 size: 11 residues. From germline, CDR1 is MNHEY and CDR2 SMNVEV (reference sequence).

This chain joins TRBV7-9 and TRBJ2-2; maybe TRBD2 (5 bases). The CDR3 contains 15 residues. Germline CDR1 SEHNR, CDR2 FQNEAQ (reference sequence). V was clipped by 6 bases and J by 5 bases, with 16 bases between them. This CDR3 is CASSTVRTGTGELFF. CDR3 bases: TGTGCCAGCAGTACCGTCAGGACGGGGACCGGGGAGCTGTTTTTT.

V gene TRBV6-1 combines with J gene TRBJ2-7; possibly TRBD2 for D (6 bases). The CDR3 is 13 residues long. V shed 5 bases and J shed 2 bases, with 10 bases lying between them. Germline V gene lookup returns CDR1 MNHNS and CDR2 SASEGT. The CDR3 here is CASSQGLTYEQYV. In DNA form, the CDR3 reads TGTGCCAGCAGTCAGGGACTGACCTACGAGCAGTACGTC.

This clonotype was seen once. The chain has TRBV27 and TRBJ2-1, with D perhaps matching TRBD1 (7 bases). V lost 1 base, J lost 9 bases, and 16 bases lay in between. The CDR3 totals 15 residues. CDR1 is MNHEY, CDR2 SMNVEV, per germline (reference sequence). The chain's CDR3 is CASSLFSARGAEQFF. The CDR3 coding sequence is TGTGCCAGCAGTTTATTCTCGGCCAGGGGGGCTGAGCAGTTCTTC.

To note about this clonotype: One end of the junction does not line up with germline, which may come from a read error. The J gene is TRBJ2-5, the V gene TRBV12-3 or TRBV12-4; the D is unclear. This CDR3 has 15 amino acids. CDR3 nucleotides: TGTGCCAACAGTCACTATTCTGACCCTTTAGGGTCCCAGTACTTC. Translating it yields CANSHYSDPLGSQYF.

The J gene is TRBJ2-3, the V gene TRBV7-6; 12 positions agree with TRBD2. The germline CDR1 and CDR2 sequences are SGHVS and FNYEAQ. Trimming removed 6 bases from V and 0 bases from J; junction bases left unmatched: 10. The CDR3 is made up of 18 amino acids. For the CDR3, the DNA is TGTGCCAGCAGACCTAGCGGGGGGGCCTCCTCTAGCACAGATACGCAGTATTTT. Residues: CASRPSGGASSSTDTQYF.

The rearrangement links TRBV6-1 to TRBJ1-1; D unclear. V gave up 6 bases and J gave up 4 bases, with 12 bases separating them. The CDR3 length is 13 residues. The germline gives CDR1 MNHNS, CDR2 SASEGT. CDR3 amino acids: CASSQGRATEAFF. The CDR3 DNA follows: TGTGCCAGCAGCCAAGGACGGGCCACTGAAGCTTTCTTT.

This clonotype was found a few times. The V gene is TRBV7-9, the J gene TRBJ1-1, with D perhaps matching TRBD1 (6 bases). V was cut by 11 bases and J by 5 bases, with 9 bases left in between. The CDR3 totals 10 residues. The germline V gene encodes CDR1 SEHNR and CDR2 FQNEAQ (reference sequence). CDR3 sequence reads: CAEGGTEAFF. The CDR3 region has the DNA TGTGCCGAGGGGGGGACTGAAGCTTTCTTT.

The sample holds many counts of this clonotype. The chain recombines TRBV7-2 with TRBJ2-7; no clear D gene. CDR3 length: 15 residues. Germline-derived CDR1 and CDR2 are SGHTA and FQGNSA. Between the trimmed V and J ends, which lost 5 bases and 2 bases, there was a span of 16 bases. CDR3 amino acids: CASSPKGLNAYEQYF. The CDR3 region has the DNA TGTGCCAGCAGCCCCAAGGGCCTCAATGCCTACGAGCAGTACTTC.

J is TRBJ1-1 and V is TRBV6-5; unclear D gene. CDR3 length: 12 amino acids. Trimming took off 1 base at V and 4 bases at J, with 4 bases between the two ends. The germline V gene has CDR1 MNHEY and CDR2 SVGAGI. The CDR3 spells CASSYWGTEAFF. The CDR3 DNA follows: TGTGCCAGCAGTTACTGGGGCACTGAAGCTTTCTTT.

This rearrangement joins TRBV12-3 or TRBV12-4 to TRBJ2-7; D ambiguous. The V end lost 5 bases, the J end lost 3 bases, and 8 bases lay between the germline ends. The CDR3 contains 12 residues. Here the CDR3 reads CASSGYDYEQYF. The DNA of the CDR3 is TGTGCCAGCAGTGGTTATGACTACGAGCAGTACTTC.

In its sample, this clonotype was seen a few times. For the CDR3, the DNA is TGTGCCAGTCAGGCTGACAATCAGCCCCAGCATTTT. Protein: CASQADNQPQHF. The J gene is TRBJ1-5, the V gene TRBV19; D gene unclear. There are 12 residues in the CDR3. Deletions cut 8 bases from V and 3 bases from J, with 8 bases between. Germline values: CDR1 LNHDA, CDR2 SQIVND (reference sequence).

This chain uses TRBV12-3 or TRBV12-4 with TRBJ2-2, with TRBD1 matching over 10 bases. V lost 3 bases to trimming and J lost 6 bases; unmatched junction nucleotides: 4. The CDR3 runs 15 residues. The CDR3 DNA reads as TGTGCCAGCAGTTTTTGGACAGGGGGACCCGGGGAGCTGTTTTTT. Residues: CASSFWTGGPGELFF.

In its sample, this clonotype was seen a few times. The genes are TRBV6-2 or TRBV6-3 and TRBJ1-1, with 7 bases aligning to TRBD1. J was trimmed by 6 bases and V by 2 bases; bases with no gene match: 12. Germline assignment: CDR1 MNHEY and CDR2 SVGEGT. The CDR3 is 16 residues long. DNA of the CDR3: TGTGCCAGCAGTTACGTGACAGGGCGCCGTATCCCTGAAGCTTTCTTT. This translates into CASSYVTGRRIPEAFF.

There are a few counts of this clonotype. V gene TRBV4-1 combines with J gene TRBJ1-4, with D hard to call. The CDR3 has 14 amino acids. Trimming pared 3 bases from V and 5 bases from J, leaving 10 bases between. Germline V gene lookup returns CDR1 MGHRA and CDR2 YSYEKL. The CDR3 bases are TGCGCCAGCAGCCAGGGGTCCCTGAATGAAAAACTGTTTTTT. This codes for CASSQGSLNEKLFF.

This clonotype was recorded at least ten times. The junction does not match germline at one end; this may be a read error. V and J are TRBV7-7 and TRBJ2-7; possibly TRBD1 or TRBD2 for D (5 bases each). The germline V gene encodes CDR1 SSHAT and CDR2 FNYEAQ (reference sequence). The CDR3 is 13 amino acids. The CDR3 region is CASSLGENYEQYF. The CDR3 DNA reads TGTGCTAGCAGCTTGGGGGAGAACTACGAGCAGTACTTC.

V usage is TRBV19 and J usage is TRBJ2-1; the D gene is possibly TRBD2 (7 bases). This CDR3 has 15 residues. V dropped 7 bases and J dropped 1 base, with 14 bases sitting between them. Germline values: CDR1 LNHDA, CDR2 SQIVND (reference sequence). CDR3 sequence: CASMGGGDSYNEQFF. CDR3 bases: TGTGCCAGTATGGGGGGGGGCGATTCCTACAATGAGCAGTTCTTC.

This clonotype has only a few counts. The chain combines TRBV7-6 with TRBJ1-4; D gene uncertain. Germline V gene data show CDR1 as SGHVS and CDR2 as FNYEAQ. This CDR3 is built from 15 residues. The V end was cut by 1 base, the J end by 0 bases, with 6 bases between. The CDR3 coding sequence is TGTGCCAGCAGCTTAGACACCTCAACTAATGAAAAACTGTTTTTT. It yields the protein CASSLDTSTNEKLFF.

The V call is TRBV27, the J call TRBJ1-2; TRBD1 matches 8 bases. The CDR3 sequence is 15 residues long. J gave up 7 bases and V 4 bases, and 11 bases lay outside the gene matches. Germline V gene sequence: CDR1 MNHEY, CDR2 SMNVEV (reference sequence). For the CDR3, the DNA is TGTGCCAGCAGTTCAGGGGCAGGGGGCTTCCTTGGCTACACCTTC. This sequence encodes CASSSGAGGFLGYTF.

The J gene is TRBJ2-7, the V gene TRBV20-1; 8 bases line up with TRBD1. Germline-derived CDR1 and CDR2 are DFQATT and SNEGSKA (reference sequence). CDR3 size: 14 residues. V shed 0 bases, J shed 4 bases, and the junction held 5 bases outside the gene matches. DNA of the CDR3: TGCAGTGCTAGAGATAACGACAGGGGTTACGAGCAGTACTTC. Protein sequence: CSARDNDRGYEQYF.

At least ten counts were recorded for this clonotype. The V call is TRBV7-6, the J call TRBJ2-2; D gene unclear. In germline, CDR1 is SGHVS, CDR2 FNYEAQ. V lost 5 bases, J lost 4 bases, and 11 bases lay in between. CDR3 length: 14 residues. The CDR3 sequence is CASSPPLRTGELFF. Here the CDR3 DNA reads TGTGCCAGCAGCCCACCCCTTCGCACCGGGGAGCTGTTTTTT. The full variable domain, its missing parts supplied by reference TRBV7-6 and TRBJ2-2, is GAGVSQSPRYKVTKRGQDVALRCDPISGHVSLYWYRQALGQGPEFLTYFNYEAQQDKSGLPNDRFSAERPEGSISTLTIQRTEQRDSAMYRCASSPPLRTGELFFGEGSRLTVL.

This clonotype has a handful of counts. The genes are TRBV7-8 and TRBJ2-2; 8 bases align to TRBD1. The CDR3 consists of 16 residues. V shed 0 bases, J shed 7 bases, and the junction held 7 bases outside the gene matches. Germline V gene lookup returns CDR1 SGHVS and CDR2 FQNEAQ. The CDR3, as DNA: TGTGCCAGCAGCTTAGCTGTGGACAGGGTTGTCGGGGAGCTGTTTTTT. Amino acids: CASSLAVDRVVGELFF.

There are many counts of this clonotype. J is TRBJ1-2 and V is TRBV12-3 or TRBV12-4, with 7 nucleotides matching TRBD1. The CDR3 sequence is 14 residues long. V dropped 6 bases and J dropped 6; count of bases not matched to a gene: 10. This CDR3 is CASSPARGRDGYTF. DNA for the CDR3: TGTGCCAGCAGCCCGGCTAGGGGGCGGGATGGCTACACCTTC.

This clonotype was seen many times. The chain combines TRBV7-2 with TRBJ2-5; D is undetermined. CDR1 is SGHTA and CDR2 is FQGNSA in the germline V gene. CDR3 length equals 14 residues. Trimming removed 2 bases at V and 0 bases at J, with 7 bases between. The CDR3: CASSLTEYQETQYF. CDR3 coding DNA: TGTGCCAGCAGCTTAACAGAGTACCAAGAGACCCAGTACTTC.

The chain employs TRBV4-2 and TRBJ1-1, with unresolved D. Germline CDR1 is LGHNA and CDR2 is YNFKEQ. The length of the CDR3 is 12 residues. V lost 8 bases and J 1 base, leaving 8 bases between the germline ends. The CDR3: CASENQNTEAFF. CDR3 nucleotide sequence: TGTGCCAGCGAGAATCAGAACACTGAAGCTTTCTTT.

CDR3 residues: CASSLASGYTEAFF. Here the CDR3 DNA reads TGTGCCAGCAGCTTAGCATCAGGGTACACTGAAGCTTTCTTT. The chain links TRBV7-4 to TRBJ1-1; maybe TRBD1 (5 bases). Trimming cost V 0 bases and J 3 bases, with 8 bases left between them. The CDR3 is 14 residues long. Germline CDR1 SGHVT, CDR2 SQSDAQ.

V is TRBV28 and J is TRBJ1-4; D is possibly TRBD1 (6 bases). The CDR3 has 17 residues. Germline lookup yields CDR1 MDHEN and CDR2 SYDVKM. Trimming stripped 2 bases from V and 5 bases from J, with 18 bases between. CDR3 loop: CASSLGQRLDFNEKLFF. In DNA, the CDR3 is TGTGCCAGCAGTTTAGGACAGCGATTAGACTTCAATGAAAAACTGTTTTTT.